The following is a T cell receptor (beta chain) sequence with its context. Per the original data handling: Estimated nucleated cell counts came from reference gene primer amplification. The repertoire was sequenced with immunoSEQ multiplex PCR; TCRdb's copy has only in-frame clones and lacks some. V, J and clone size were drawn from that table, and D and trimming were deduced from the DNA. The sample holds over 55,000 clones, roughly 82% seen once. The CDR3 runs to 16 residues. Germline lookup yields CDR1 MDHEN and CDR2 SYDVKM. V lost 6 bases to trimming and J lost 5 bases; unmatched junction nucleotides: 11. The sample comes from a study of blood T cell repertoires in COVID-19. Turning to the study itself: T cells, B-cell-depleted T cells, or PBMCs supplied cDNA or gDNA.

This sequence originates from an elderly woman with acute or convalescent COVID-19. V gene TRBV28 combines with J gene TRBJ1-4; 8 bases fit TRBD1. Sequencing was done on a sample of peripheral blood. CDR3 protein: CASRQPRTGWNEKLFF. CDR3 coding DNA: TGTGCCAGCAGACAACCCCGGACAGGGTGGAATGAAAAACTGTTTTTT.